Listed below are T cell receptor beta chains from one sample, sequenced in a study of shared clonotypes between healthy human individuals. Sequencing was performed with immunoSEQ multiplex PCR; in TCRdb, only in-frame clones are kept and a portion is missing. The sample carries hundreds of thousands of clones, 90% to 95% recorded once. The specimen was naive CD8+ T cells sorted from blood. The receptors originated from a woman in her twenties or thirties in good health. CDR3s include the opening cysteine and the closing phenylalanine or tryptophan. The order of the fields is clone size, V gene, D gene, J gene, CDR3 DNA, CDR3 protein. D genes are given only for firm matches. The size entry is marked missing in some rows and otherwise reads once, few, many or a size class.

clone_size: NA; v_call: TRBV2; d_call: TRBD2; j_call: TRBJ2-7; cdr3_nt: TGTGCCAGCAGTGACGGACTAGGCTACGAGCAGTACTTC; cdr3_aa: CASSDGLGYEQYF
clone_size: NA; v_call: TRBV5-1; d_call: TRBD1; j_call: TRBJ1-1; cdr3_nt: TGCGCCAGCAGCTTGGGAGGACAGGCTGAAGCTTTCTTT; cdr3_aa: CASSLGGQAEAFF
clone_size: NA; v_call: TRBV4-1; d_call: NA; j_call: TRBJ1-4; cdr3_nt: TGCGCCAGCAGAAAAAGCGCCGTGGACAGAACTAATGAAAAACTGTTTTTT; cdr3_aa: CASRKSAVDRTNEKLFF
clone_size: NA; v_call: TRBV30; d_call: NA; j_call: TRBJ1-2; cdr3_nt: TGTGCCTGGAGTCCCCCGAGGGGCCTCGCCTTC; cdr3_aa: CAWSPPRGLAF
clone_size: NA; v_call: TRBV28; d_call: TRBD1; j_call: TRBJ1-2; cdr3_nt: TGTGCCAGCAGCTTCGGGACAGGGGCGTTAACCAACTATGGCTACACCTTC; cdr3_aa: CASSFGTGALTNYGYTF
clone_size: NA; v_call: TRBV27; d_call: NA; j_call: TRBJ2-1; cdr3_nt: TGTGCCAGCAGTTTTTCGGGACTCTACAATGAGCAGTTCTTC; cdr3_aa: CASSFSGLYNEQFF
clone_size: NA; v_call: TRBV27; d_call: TRBD2; j_call: TRBJ2-4; cdr3_nt: TGTGCCAGCAGTTCCGGACTAGGGCAAGGTACGAACATTCAGTACTTC; cdr3_aa: CASSSGLGQGTNIQYF
clone_size: NA; v_call: TRBV28; d_call: NA; j_call: TRBJ2-7; cdr3_nt: TGTGCCAGCAGTTCCCTCGAGGGCCACGAGCAGTACTTC; cdr3_aa: CASSSLEGHEQYF
clone_size: NA; v_call: TRBV6-5; d_call: NA; j_call: TRBJ1-2; cdr3_nt: TGTGCCAGCAGTCAGGGCCCTGGCTATGGCTACACCTTC; cdr3_aa: CASSQGPGYGYTF
clone_size: NA; v_call: TRBV19; d_call: TRBD2; j_call: TRBJ2-2; cdr3_nt: TGTGCCAGTAGAAGGACTAGCGGGAGCTTCATCGGGGAGCTGTTTTTT; cdr3_aa: CASRRTSGSFIGELFF
clone_size: NA; v_call: TRBV4-1; d_call: TRBD1; j_call: TRBJ1-5; cdr3_nt: TGCGCCAGCAGCCAAGTTGGGCAGGGGGGCGATCAGCCCCAGCATTTT; cdr3_aa: CASSQVGQGGDQPQHF
clone_size: NA; v_call: TRBV13; d_call: TRBD1; j_call: TRBJ1-3; cdr3_nt: TGTGCCAGCAGCTTAGAGGGACAGGGATTGAACACCATATATTTT; cdr3_aa: CASSLEGQGLNTIYF
clone_size: NA; v_call: TRBV28; d_call: TRBD2; j_call: TRBJ2-1; cdr3_nt: TGTGCCAGCAGTTTGGCGGGAGGGCCGAATGAGCAGTTCTTC; cdr3_aa: CASSLAGGPNEQFF
clone_size: NA; v_call: TRBV19; d_call: NA; j_call: TRBJ1-3; cdr3_nt: TGTGCCAGTATTAACATCTCTGGAAACACCATATATTTT; cdr3_aa: CASINISGNTIYF
clone_size: NA; v_call: TRBV28; d_call: NA; j_call: TRBJ2-7; cdr3_nt: TGTGCCAGCAGCCCTCCACCGCCACAGGGAGCACGTCTTGGGGTGCAGTACTTC; cdr3_aa: CASSPPPPQGARLGVQYF
clone_size: NA; v_call: TRBV25-1; d_call: TRBD1; j_call: TRBJ2-1; cdr3_nt: TGTGCCAGCAGTGGCCTCGGACAGGGGGATGAGCAGTTCTTC; cdr3_aa: CASSGLGQGDEQFF
clone_size: NA; v_call: TRBV27; d_call: NA; j_call: TRBJ2-1; cdr3_nt: TGTGCCAGCAGTTTATCGCGCAATGAGCAGTTCTTC; cdr3_aa: CASSLSRNEQFF
clone_size: NA; v_call: TRBV7-9; d_call: TRBD1; j_call: TRBJ2-7; cdr3_nt: TGTGCCTCCGTGGCGGGACAGGACTACGAGCAGTACTTC; cdr3_aa: CASVAGQDYEQYF
clone_size: NA; v_call: TRBV5-5; d_call: NA; j_call: TRBJ2-6; cdr3_nt: TGTGCCAGCAGCACGCCTGAGGGAATCCCCCTAGTGGGGGCCAACGTCCTGACTTTC; cdr3_aa: CASSTPEGIPLVGANVLTF
clone_size: NA; v_call: TRBV6-5; d_call: TRBD1; j_call: TRBJ1-1; cdr3_nt: TGTGCCAGCAGTTTACGGGCGGACAGGGGTCTAGTAGAAGCTTTCTTT; cdr3_aa: CASSLRADRGLVEAFF
clone_size: once; v_call: TRBV27; d_call: TRBD1; j_call: TRBJ2-2; cdr3_nt: TGTGCCAGCAGCGGGACAGAGCACACCGGGGAGCTGTTTTTT; cdr3_aa: CASSGTEHTGELFF
clone_size: NA; v_call: TRBV15; d_call: TRBD2; j_call: TRBJ2-7; cdr3_nt: TGTGCCACCAGCAGCCAACTAGCGGACTACGAGCAGTACTTC; cdr3_aa: CATSSQLADYEQYF
clone_size: NA; v_call: TRBV5-4; d_call: NA; j_call: TRBJ2-7; cdr3_nt: TGTGCCAGCAGCTTGGCCGGGAGAAGCTACGAGCAGTACTTC; cdr3_aa: CASSLAGRSYEQYF
clone_size: NA; v_call: TRBV6-7; d_call: NA; j_call: TRBJ2-7; cdr3_nt: TGTGCCAGTCAAACAGCCGAGACAGTCACCTACGAGCAGTACTTC; cdr3_aa: CASQTAETVTYEQYF
clone_size: NA; v_call: TRBV27; d_call: NA; j_call: TRBJ2-7; cdr3_nt: TGTGCCAGCATTCCCAGTTATGGATCAAGGAACGAGCAGTACTTC; cdr3_aa: CASIPSYGSRNEQYF
clone_size: NA; v_call: TRBV6-4; d_call: NA; j_call: TRBJ2-5; cdr3_nt: TGTGCCAGCAGTGACTCGCAAGAGACCCAGTACTTC; cdr3_aa: CASSDSQETQYF
clone_size: NA; v_call: TRBV7-6; d_call: NA; j_call: TRBJ2-2; cdr3_nt: TGTGCCAGCAGCTTAGATAACACCGGGGAGCTGTTTTTT; cdr3_aa: CASSLDNTGELFF
clone_size: NA; v_call: TRBV7-9; d_call: TRBD2; j_call: TRBJ2-2; cdr3_nt: TGTGCCAGCAGCCTACTAGCGGGAGGAACCGGGGAGCTGTTTTTT; cdr3_aa: CASSLLAGGTGELFF
clone_size: NA; v_call: TRBV27; d_call: NA; j_call: TRBJ2-1; cdr3_nt: TGTGCCAGCAGTACCTCCTACAATGAGCAGTTCTTC; cdr3_aa: CASSTSYNEQFF
clone_size: NA; v_call: TRBV10-2; d_call: NA; j_call: TRBJ1-1; cdr3_nt: TGCGCCAGCAGTGAGGGCAGGGCTACTGAAGCTTTCTTT; cdr3_aa: CASSEGRATEAFF
clone_size: NA; v_call: TRBV5-1; d_call: NA; j_call: TRBJ2-3; cdr3_nt: TGCGCCAGCAGCTCATACCAGGTTCCGCAGGATACGCAGTATTTT; cdr3_aa: CASSSYQVPQDTQYF
clone_size: NA; v_call: TRBV6-5; d_call: NA; j_call: TRBJ1-4; cdr3_nt: TGTGCCAGCAGTTACAGGGTAGACACTAATGAAAAACTGTTTTTT; cdr3_aa: CASSYRVDTNEKLFF
clone_size: NA; v_call: TRBV5-6; d_call: NA; j_call: TRBJ2-5; cdr3_nt: TGTGCCAGCAGCCCGACAGGACGGGGGACCCAGTACTTC; cdr3_aa: CASSPTGRGTQYF
clone_size: NA; v_call: TRBV30; d_call: NA; j_call: TRBJ1-1; cdr3_nt: TGTGCCTGGAGTACCGCCACATGGCCCACTGAAGCTTTCTTT; cdr3_aa: CAWSTATWPTEAFF
clone_size: NA; v_call: TRBV5-8; d_call: NA; j_call: TRBJ2-1; cdr3_nt: TGTGCCAGCAGCCAATACGGGGGAGCCTACAATGAGCAGTTCTTC; cdr3_aa: CASSQYGGAYNEQFF
clone_size: NA; v_call: TRBV27; d_call: NA; j_call: TRBJ2-6; cdr3_nt: TGTGCCAGCAGACCCGGGACCGGGAACGTAGGACATTCCTTCTCTGGGGCCAACGTCCTGACTTTC; cdr3_aa: CASRPGTGNVGHSFSGANVLTF
clone_size: once; v_call: TRBV5-4; d_call: NA; j_call: TRBJ1-1; cdr3_nt: TGTGCCAGCAGCTCATACACTGAAGCTTTCTTT; cdr3_aa: CASSSYTEAFF
clone_size: NA; v_call: TRBV7-9; d_call: NA; j_call: TRBJ2-7; cdr3_nt: TGTGCCAGCAGCCCCGCGGGACTGACCTACGAGCAGTACTTC; cdr3_aa: CASSPAGLTYEQYF
clone_size: NA; v_call: TRBV6-5; d_call: NA; j_call: TRBJ2-2; cdr3_nt: TGTGCCAGCAGTGAAGGGCGGGGCACCGGGGAGCTGTTTTTT; cdr3_aa: CASSEGRGTGELFF
clone_size: NA; v_call: TRBV28; d_call: TRBD2; j_call: TRBJ2-2; cdr3_nt: TGTGCCAGCAGCCGTAGCGGGACCGGGGAGCTGTTTTTT; cdr3_aa: CASSRSGTGELFF
clone_size: NA; v_call: TRBV28; d_call: TRBD1; j_call: TRBJ1-2; cdr3_nt: TGTGCCAGCAGCCTGACAGGGATCTATGGCTACACCTTC; cdr3_aa: CASSLTGIYGYTF
clone_size: NA; v_call: TRBV7-2; d_call: TRBD2; j_call: TRBJ2-7; cdr3_nt: TGTGCCAGCAGCTTAGGATTTCTAGCGGCCTCCTACGAGCAGTACTTC; cdr3_aa: CASSLGFLAASYEQYF
clone_size: NA; v_call: TRBV29-1; d_call: NA; j_call: TRBJ2-7; cdr3_nt: TGCAGCGTTGGGGGGGGAGGGACAGCTTCCTACGAGCAGTACTTC; cdr3_aa: CSVGGGGTASYEQYF
clone_size: NA; v_call: TRBV4-1; d_call: TRBD1; j_call: TRBJ2-7; cdr3_nt: TGCGCCAGCAGCCCGACAGACCCCGGGACAGACTACGAGCAGTACTTC; cdr3_aa: CASSPTDPGTDYEQYF
clone_size: NA; v_call: TRBV28; d_call: NA; j_call: TRBJ1-5; cdr3_nt: TGTGCCAGCAGTTTTACTACACTCAATCAGCCCCAGCATTTT; cdr3_aa: CASSFTTLNQPQHF
clone_size: NA; v_call: TRBV13; d_call: NA; j_call: TRBJ2-3; cdr3_nt: TGTGCCAGCAGCTTAGAGACGGCAGATACGCAGTATTTT; cdr3_aa: CASSLETADTQYF
clone_size: NA; v_call: TRBV29-1; d_call: NA; j_call: TRBJ2-1; cdr3_nt: TGCAGCGTCGGGGGCGGGAGTCACAATGAGCAGTTCTTC; cdr3_aa: CSVGGGSHNEQFF
clone_size: NA; v_call: TRBV10-3; d_call: NA; j_call: TRBJ2-3; cdr3_nt: TGTGCCATCACGCGGGATTTTGGAGATACGCAGTATTTT; cdr3_aa: CAITRDFGDTQYF
clone_size: NA; v_call: TRBV7-9; d_call: NA; j_call: TRBJ2-1; cdr3_nt: TGTGCCAGCAGCTTAGAAGGCAATGAGCAGTTCTTC; cdr3_aa: CASSLEGNEQFF
clone_size: NA; v_call: TRBV28; d_call: TRBD1; j_call: TRBJ1-2; cdr3_nt: TGTGCCAGCAGTTTAGGGACAGGGCTTAACTATGGCTACACCTTC; cdr3_aa: CASSLGTGLNYGYTF
clone_size: NA; v_call: TRBV4-1; d_call: TRBD2; j_call: TRBJ2-2; cdr3_nt: TGCGCCAGCGGCGGGGGGGCCGGGGAGCTGTTTTTT; cdr3_aa: CASGGGAGELFF
clone_size: NA; v_call: TRBV20-1; d_call: NA; j_call: TRBJ2-1; cdr3_nt: TGCAGTGCTAACAGGGTTACTGAGCAGTTCTTC; cdr3_aa: CSANRVTEQFF
clone_size: NA; v_call: TRBV19; d_call: NA; j_call: TRBJ2-2; cdr3_nt: TGTGCCAGTAAATATTCAGGGGACACCGGGGAGCTGTTTTTT; cdr3_aa: CASKYSGDTGELFF
clone_size: NA; v_call: TRBV6-1; d_call: NA; j_call: TRBJ2-7; cdr3_nt: TGTGCCAGCAGGGCAGACAGGTTCCCGTCCTACGAGCAGTACTTC; cdr3_aa: CASRADRFPSYEQYF
clone_size: NA; v_call: TRBV28; d_call: TRBD2; j_call: TRBJ2-3; cdr3_nt: TGTGCCAGCAGGTCTAGCGGGACGACAGATACGCAGTATTTT; cdr3_aa: CASRSSGTTDTQYF
clone_size: NA; v_call: TRBV6-6; d_call: TRBD1; j_call: TRBJ1-2; cdr3_nt: TGTGCCAGCAGTTTTGGACAGGGTGTCGACTATGGCTACACCTTC; cdr3_aa: CASSFGQGVDYGYTF
clone_size: once; v_call: TRBV29-1; d_call: TRBD2; j_call: TRBJ2-1; cdr3_nt: TGCAGCGTTGGGCACTGGGAAGCGGGAGGGGGGGAGCAGTTCTTC; cdr3_aa: CSVGHWEAGGGEQFF